This TCR beta chain derives from a study of blood T cells in healthy people across ages. The donors, all healthy, were Caucasians living in Russia, aged about 6 to 90. Trimming removed 2 bases from V and 0 bases from J; junction bases left unmatched: 6. The CDR3 loop spans 16 amino acids. The germline V gene has CDR1 DFQATT and CDR2 SNEGSKA (reference sequence). Notes on the study in general: Estimates of diversity drawn from one million T cells were considered underestimates. No one knew whether donors had CMV, which possibly confounded expanded clonotype changes. Whereas aged donors had fewer naive CD4+ cells, long-lived donors had more of them and higher diversity.

Concerning this clonotype: Its antigen is unidentified.

A second 7 to 11 cycle PCR used barcoded and J-beta primers. TCRdb recomputed calls from the 5' RACE reads with MiXCR, one row per CDR3 protein. Counted here are 1.6 million or so distinct CDR3 sequences, about 35% occurring once; the ten biggest clones make up roughly 10%. J is TRBJ1-5 and V is TRBV20-1; 8 bases line up with TRBD1. The receptor comes from a woman in her twenties or thirties in good health. Material for sequencing was blood. The CDR3 here is CSARFRTGYSNQPQHF. The CDR3 nucleotides are TGCAGTGCTAGATTTCGGACAGGGTATAGCAATCAGCCCCAGCATTTT.